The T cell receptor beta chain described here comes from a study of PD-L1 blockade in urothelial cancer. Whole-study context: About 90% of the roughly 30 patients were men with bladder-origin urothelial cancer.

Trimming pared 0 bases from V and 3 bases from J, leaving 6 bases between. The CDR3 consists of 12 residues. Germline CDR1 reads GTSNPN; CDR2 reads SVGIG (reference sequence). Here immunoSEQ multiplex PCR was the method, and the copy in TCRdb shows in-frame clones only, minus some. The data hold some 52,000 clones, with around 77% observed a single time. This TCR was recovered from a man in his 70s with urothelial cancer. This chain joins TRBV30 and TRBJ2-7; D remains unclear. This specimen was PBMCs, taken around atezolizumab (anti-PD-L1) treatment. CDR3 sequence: CAWSVGSYEQYF. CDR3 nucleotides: TGTGCCTGGAGTGTGGGCAGCTACGAGCAGTACTTC.